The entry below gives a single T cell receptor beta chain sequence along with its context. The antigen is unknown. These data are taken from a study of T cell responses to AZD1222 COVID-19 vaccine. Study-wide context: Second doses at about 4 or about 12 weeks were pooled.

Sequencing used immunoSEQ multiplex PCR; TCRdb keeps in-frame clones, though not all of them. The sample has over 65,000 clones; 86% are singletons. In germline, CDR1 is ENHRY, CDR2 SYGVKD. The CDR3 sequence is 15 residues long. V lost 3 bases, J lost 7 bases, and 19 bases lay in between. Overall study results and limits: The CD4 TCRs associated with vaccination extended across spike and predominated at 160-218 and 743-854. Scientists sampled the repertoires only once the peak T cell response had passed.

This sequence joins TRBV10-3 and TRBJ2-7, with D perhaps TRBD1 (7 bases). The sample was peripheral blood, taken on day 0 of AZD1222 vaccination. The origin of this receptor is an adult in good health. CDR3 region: CAISEKQGRIYEQYF. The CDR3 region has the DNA TGTGCCATCAGTGAAAAACAGGGGAGGATCTATGAGCAGTACTTC.